This TCR beta chain was recovered during a study of beta chain features in type 1 diabetes. Regarding the study as a whole: Patients with Type 1 diabetes showed moderately but significantly shorter TCRB CDR3s in all four CD4+ subsets.

Each of the CD4+ naive, central memory, regulatory and stem cell-like memory populations was sorted via CD45RO/CCR7/CD25/CD127/CD95/CD27. The sequenced template was cDNA made from the entire isolated RNA. Profiling relied on immunoSEQ multiplex PCR, and the TCRdb table lists in-frame clones only, not all of them. The sample carries 500,000 to 850,000 clones, about 14% recorded once. In this sample, this clone turned up a few times. The antigen is not known. Germline is not matched at one junction end, which may reflect a read error. This CDR3 spans 12 amino acids. The germline CDR1 and CDR2 sequences are SGHTA and FQGNSA.

This receptor was taken from a man aged 18-30 years with type 1 diabetes. The chain carries TRBV7-2 and TRBJ2-5, with 7 bases fitting TRBD2. Sequencing was done on a sample of naive CD4+ T cells from blood. The CDR3 DNA follows: TGTGCCAGCAGGTCCCCGCGACTAGCTAACAACTTC. Translated: CASRSPRLANNF. The whole variable domain, remainder taken from reference TRBV7-2 and TRBJ2-5, is GAGVSQSPSNKVTEKGKDVELRCDPISGHTALYWYRQSLGQGLEFLIYFQGNSAPDKSGLPSDRFSAERTGGSVSTLTIQRTQQEDSAVYLCASRSPRLANNFGPGTRLLVL.